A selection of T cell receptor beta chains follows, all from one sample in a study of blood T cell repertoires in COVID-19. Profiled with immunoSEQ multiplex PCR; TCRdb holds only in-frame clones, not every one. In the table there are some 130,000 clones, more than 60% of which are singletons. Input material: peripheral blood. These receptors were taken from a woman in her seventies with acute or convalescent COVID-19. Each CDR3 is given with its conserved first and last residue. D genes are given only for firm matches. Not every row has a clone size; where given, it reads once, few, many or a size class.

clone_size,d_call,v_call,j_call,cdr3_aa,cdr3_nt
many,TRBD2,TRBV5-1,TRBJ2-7,CASRITSGSPYEQYF,TGCGCCAGCAGAATAACTAGCGGGAGTCCCTACGAGCAGTACTTC
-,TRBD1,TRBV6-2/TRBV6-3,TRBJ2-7,CASSYPSQGAVEQYF,TGTGCCAGCAGTTACCCCAGCCAGGGGGCGGTCGAGCAGTACTTC
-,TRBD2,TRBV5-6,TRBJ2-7,CASRRVTSGRTREQYF,TGTGCCAGCAGACGCGTTACTAGCGGACGGACACGGGAGCAGTACTTC
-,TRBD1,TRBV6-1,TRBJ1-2,CASSEFRTGPDGYTF,TGTGCCAGCAGTGAATTTAGGACAGGGCCGGATGGCTACACCTTC
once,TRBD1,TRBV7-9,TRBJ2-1,CASSSLVRGRTSSYNEQFF,TGTGCCAGCAGCTCTTTAGTTAGGGGGCGAACGAGCTCCTACAATGAGCAGTTCTTC
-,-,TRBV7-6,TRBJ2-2,CASSLGARAGELFF,TGTGCCAGCAGCTTAGGCGCCAGGGCTGGGGAGCTGTTTTTT
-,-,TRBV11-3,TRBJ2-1,CASSFGDFDNEQFF,TGTGCCAGCAGCTTTGGGGACTTTGACAATGAGCAGTTCTTC
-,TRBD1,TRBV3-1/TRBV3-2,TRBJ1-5,CASSQEDRGALHF,TGTGCCAGCAGCCAAGAGGACAGGGGCGCGTTACATTTT
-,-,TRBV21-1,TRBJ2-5,CASSKPSQWWTGGNVAGVGTQYF,TGTGCCAGCAGCAAACCCTCGCAATGGTGGACAGGGGGCAACGTAGCGGGGGTAGGAACCCAGTACTTC
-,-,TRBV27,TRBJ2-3,CASSSLGSSDTQYF,TGTGCCAGCAGTTCCCTCGGGAGCTCAGATACGCAGTATTTT
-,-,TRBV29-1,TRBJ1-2,CSDSTRGNYGYTF,TGCAGCGATTCGACAAGGGGGAACTATGGCTACACCTTC
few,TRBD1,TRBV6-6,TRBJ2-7,CASSYGTGEREQYF,TGTGCCAGCAGTTACGGGACAGGGGAACGGGAGCAGTACTTC
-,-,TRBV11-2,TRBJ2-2,CASGTPGELFF,TGTGCCAGCGGCACACCCGGGGAGCTGTTTTTT
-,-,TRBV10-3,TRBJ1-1,CATSRREDTEAFF,TGTGCCACTTCTAGGCGGGAGGACACTGAAGCTTTCTTT
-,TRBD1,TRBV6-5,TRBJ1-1,CASSSTGGAVIFF,TGTGCCAGCAGTTCAACAGGGGGCGCGGTGATTTTTTTT
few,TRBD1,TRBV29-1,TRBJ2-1,CSGGTGMNEQFF,TGCAGCGGTGGGACAGGGATGAATGAGCAGTTCTTC
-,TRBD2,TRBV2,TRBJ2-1,CASSTRLTSGRAGQFF,TGTGCCAGCAGTACCCGATTGACTAGCGGGAGGGCCGGGCAGTTCTTC
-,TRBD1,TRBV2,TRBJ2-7,CASSVRQGNPYEQYF,TGTGCCAGCAGTGTCAGACAGGGGAACCCCTACGAGCAGTACTTC
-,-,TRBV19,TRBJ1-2,CASSKKIQLNYGYTF,TGTGCCAGTAGTAAGAAAATACAGCTTAACTATGGCTACACCTTC
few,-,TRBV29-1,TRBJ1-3,CSAGDSWGNTIYF,TGCAGCGCCGGGGACTCTTGGGGAAACACCATATATTTT
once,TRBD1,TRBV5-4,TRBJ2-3,CASSPYRGRTDTQYF,TGTGCCAGCAGCCCATACAGGGGGCGCACAGATACGCAGTATTTT
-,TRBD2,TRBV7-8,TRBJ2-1,CASIHRGSGSIDEQFF,TGTGCCAGCATCCATCGTGGTAGCGGGAGTATCGATGAGCAGTTCTTC
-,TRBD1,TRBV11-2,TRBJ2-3,CASSEDRGTDTQYF,TGTGCCAGCAGCGAGGACAGGGGAACAGATACGCAGTATTTT
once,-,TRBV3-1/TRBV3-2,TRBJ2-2,CASSPFSGVTYTGELFF,TGTGCCAGCAGCCCCTTTTCAGGGGTAACGTACACCGGGGAGCTGTTTTTT
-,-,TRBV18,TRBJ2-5,CASSPPSRGRVTQYF,TGTGCCAGCTCACCACCATCCCGGGGTAGGGTGACCCAGTACTTC
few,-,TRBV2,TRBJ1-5,CASSGGDQPQHF,TGTGCCAGCAGTGGGGGGGATCAGCCCCAGCATTTT
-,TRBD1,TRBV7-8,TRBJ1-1,CASSLEQGLTEAFF,TGTGCCAGCAGCTTAGAACAGGGGTTGACTGAAGCTTTCTTT
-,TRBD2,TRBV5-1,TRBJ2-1,CAGSLVLAGSLGEQFF,TGCGCCGGCAGCTTGGTTCTAGCGGGATCCCTGGGGGAGCAGTTCTTC
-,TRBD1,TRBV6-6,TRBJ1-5,CASSGTGHQPQHF,TGTGCCAGCTCCGGGACAGGGCATCAGCCCCAGCATTTT
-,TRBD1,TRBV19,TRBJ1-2,CASSSQGGRANYGYTF,TGTGCCAGTAGTTCACAGGGGGGGAGAGCTAACTATGGCTACACCTTC
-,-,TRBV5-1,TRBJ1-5,CASSPRQTYSNQPQHF,TGCGCCAGCAGCCCCAGACAGACCTATAGCAATCAGCCCCAGCATTTT
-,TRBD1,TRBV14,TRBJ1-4,CASRRTGGEKLFF,TGTGCCAGCAGACGGACAGGGGGTGAAAAACTGTTTTTT
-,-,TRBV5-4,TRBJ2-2,CASSWGRSNTGELFF,TGTGCCAGCAGCTGGGGCAGGTCGAACACCGGGGAGCTGTTTTTT
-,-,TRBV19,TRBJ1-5,CASSKQSNQPQHF,TGTGCCAGTAGCAAACAGAGCAATCAGCCCCAGCATTTT
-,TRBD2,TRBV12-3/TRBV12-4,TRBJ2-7,CASSYGLAVRLF,TGTGCCAGCAGTTATGGACTAGCGGTAAGACTCTTC
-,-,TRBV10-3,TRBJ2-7,CAISESGTLSYEQYF,TGTGCCATCAGTGAGTCCGGGACTCTCTCCTACGAGCAGTACTTC
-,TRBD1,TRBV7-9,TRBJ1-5,CASSLDRGWEPQHF,TGTGCCAGCAGCTTAGACAGGGGGTGGGAGCCCCAGCATTTT
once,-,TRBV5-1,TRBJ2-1,CASRPMIDSYNEQFF,TGCGCCAGCCGCCCGATGATAGACTCCTACAATGAGCAGTTCTTC
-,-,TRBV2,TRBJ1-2,CASSDPGSNGYTF,TGTGCCAGCAGTGATCCAGGGTCTAATGGCTACACCTTC
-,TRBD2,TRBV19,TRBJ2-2,CASRSGGPGELFF,TGTGCCAGTAGATCGGGGGGGCCCGGCGAGCTGTTTTTT